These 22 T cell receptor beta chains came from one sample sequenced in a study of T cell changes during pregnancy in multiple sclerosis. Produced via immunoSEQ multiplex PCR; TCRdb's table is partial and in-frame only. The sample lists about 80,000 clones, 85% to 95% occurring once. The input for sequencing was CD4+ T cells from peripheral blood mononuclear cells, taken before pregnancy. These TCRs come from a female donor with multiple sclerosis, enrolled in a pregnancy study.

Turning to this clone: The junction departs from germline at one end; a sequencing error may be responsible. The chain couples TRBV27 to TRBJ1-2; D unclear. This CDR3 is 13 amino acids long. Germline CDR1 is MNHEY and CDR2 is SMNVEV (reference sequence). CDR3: CASSLLAGPLIAF. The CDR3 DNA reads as TGTGCCAGCAGTTTATTGGCAGGCCCTCTAATCGCCTTC.

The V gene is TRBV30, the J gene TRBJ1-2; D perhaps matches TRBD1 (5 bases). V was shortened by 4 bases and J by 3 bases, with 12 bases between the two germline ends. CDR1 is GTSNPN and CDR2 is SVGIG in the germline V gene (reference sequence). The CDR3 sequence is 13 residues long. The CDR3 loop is CAWIRGGDYGYTF. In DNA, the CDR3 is TGTGCCTGGATCCGGGGAGGGGACTATGGCTACACCTTC.

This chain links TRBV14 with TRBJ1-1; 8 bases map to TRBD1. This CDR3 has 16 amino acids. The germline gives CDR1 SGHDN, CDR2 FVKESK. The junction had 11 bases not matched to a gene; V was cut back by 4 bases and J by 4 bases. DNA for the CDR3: TGTGCCAGCAGCCTAAGAGGCGGACAGGGACTCACTGAAGCTTTCTTT. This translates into CASSLRGGQGLTEAFF.

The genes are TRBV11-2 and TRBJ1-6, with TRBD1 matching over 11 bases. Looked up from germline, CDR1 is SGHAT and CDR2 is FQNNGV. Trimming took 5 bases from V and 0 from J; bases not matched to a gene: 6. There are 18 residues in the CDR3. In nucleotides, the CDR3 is TGTGCCAGCAGCCAGGGACAGGGGGTGTTCTCCTATAATTCACCCCTCCACTTT. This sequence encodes CASSQGQGVFSYNSPLHF.

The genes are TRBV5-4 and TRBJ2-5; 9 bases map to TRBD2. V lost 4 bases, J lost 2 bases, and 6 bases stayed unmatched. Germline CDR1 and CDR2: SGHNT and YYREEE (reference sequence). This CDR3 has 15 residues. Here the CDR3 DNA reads TGTGCCAGCAGCCCCGGGCTAGCGGGACAAGAGACCCAGTACTTC. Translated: CASSPGLAGQETQYF.

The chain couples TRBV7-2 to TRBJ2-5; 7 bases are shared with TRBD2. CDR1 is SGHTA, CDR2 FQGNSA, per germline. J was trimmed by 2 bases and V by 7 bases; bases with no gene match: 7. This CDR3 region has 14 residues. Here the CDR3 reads CASIRDYRQETQYF. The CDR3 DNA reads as TGTGCCAGCATACGGGACTACCGGCAAGAGACCCAGTACTTC.

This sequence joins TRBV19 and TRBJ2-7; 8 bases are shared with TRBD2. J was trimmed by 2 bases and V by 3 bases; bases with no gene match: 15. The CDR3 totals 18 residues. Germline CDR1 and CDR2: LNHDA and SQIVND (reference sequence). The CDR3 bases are TGTGCCAGTAGTATCAGAGGAGGACATAGCGGGGAGACCTACGAGCAGTACTTC. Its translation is CASSIRGGHSGETYEQYF.

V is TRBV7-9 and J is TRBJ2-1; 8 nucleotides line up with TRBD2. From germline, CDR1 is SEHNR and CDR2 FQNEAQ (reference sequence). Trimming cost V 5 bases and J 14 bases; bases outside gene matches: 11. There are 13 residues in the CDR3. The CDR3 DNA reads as TGTGCCAGCAGCGCCTACGAGGGGACTAGAAAGTTCTTC. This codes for CASSAYEGTRKFF.

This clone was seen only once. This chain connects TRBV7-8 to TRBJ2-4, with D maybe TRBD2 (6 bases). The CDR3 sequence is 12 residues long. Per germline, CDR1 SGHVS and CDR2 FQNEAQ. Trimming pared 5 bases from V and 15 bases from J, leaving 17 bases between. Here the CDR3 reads CASSPGTGTWYF. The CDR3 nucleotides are TGTGCCAGCAGCCCCGGTACCGGGACTTGGTACTTC. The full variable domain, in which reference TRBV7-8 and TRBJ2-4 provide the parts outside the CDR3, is GAGVSQSPRYKVAKRGQDVALRCDPISGHVSLFWYQQALGQGPEFLTYFQNEAQLDKSGLPSDRFFAERPEGSVSTLKIQRTQQEDSAVYLCASSPGTGTWYFGAGTRLSVL.

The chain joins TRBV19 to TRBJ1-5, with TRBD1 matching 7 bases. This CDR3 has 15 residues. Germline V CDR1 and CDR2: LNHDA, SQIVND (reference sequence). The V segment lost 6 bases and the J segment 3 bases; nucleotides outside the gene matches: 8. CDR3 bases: TGTGCCAGTAGCTCGACAGGGAAGGCCAATCAGCCCCAGCATTTT. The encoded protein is CASSSTGKANQPQHF.

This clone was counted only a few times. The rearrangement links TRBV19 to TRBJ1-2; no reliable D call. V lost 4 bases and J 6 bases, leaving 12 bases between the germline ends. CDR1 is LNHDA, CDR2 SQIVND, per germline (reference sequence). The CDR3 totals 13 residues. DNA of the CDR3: TGTGCCAGTAGTACCGACCTTAGCAATGGCTACACCTTC. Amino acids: CASSTDLSNGYTF.

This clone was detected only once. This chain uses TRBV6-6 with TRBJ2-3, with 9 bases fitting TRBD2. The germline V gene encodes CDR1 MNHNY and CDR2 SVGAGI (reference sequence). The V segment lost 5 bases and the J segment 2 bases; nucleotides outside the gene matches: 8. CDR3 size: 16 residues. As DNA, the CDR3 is TGTGCCAGCAGTCCCCGTGCGGGGGGGATCACAGATACGCAGTATTTT. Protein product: CASSPRAGGITDTQYF.

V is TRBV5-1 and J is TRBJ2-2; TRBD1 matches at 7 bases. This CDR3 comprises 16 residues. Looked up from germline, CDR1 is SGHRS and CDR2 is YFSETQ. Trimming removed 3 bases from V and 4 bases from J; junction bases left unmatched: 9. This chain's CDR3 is CASSYGTEGSTGELFF. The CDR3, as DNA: TGCGCCAGCAGCTACGGGACAGAAGGATCCACCGGGGAGCTGTTTTTT. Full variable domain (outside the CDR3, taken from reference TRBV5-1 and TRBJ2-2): KAGVTQTPRYLIKTRGQQVTLSCSPISGHRSVSWYQQTPGQGLQFLFEYFSETQRNKGNFPGRFSGRQFSNSRSEMNVSTLELGDSALYLCASSYGTEGSTGELFFGEGSRLTVL.

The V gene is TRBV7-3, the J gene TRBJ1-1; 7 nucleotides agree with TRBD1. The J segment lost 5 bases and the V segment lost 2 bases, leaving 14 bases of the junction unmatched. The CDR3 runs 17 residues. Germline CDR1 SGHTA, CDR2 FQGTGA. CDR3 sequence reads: CASSLGSQNRGGTEAFF. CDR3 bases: TGTGCCAGCAGCTTAGGGTCTCAAAACAGGGGTGGGACTGAAGCTTTCTTT.

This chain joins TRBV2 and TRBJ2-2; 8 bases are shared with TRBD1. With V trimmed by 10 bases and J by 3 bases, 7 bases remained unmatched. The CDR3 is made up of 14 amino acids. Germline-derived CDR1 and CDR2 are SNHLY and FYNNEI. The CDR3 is CATPLDRDTGELFF. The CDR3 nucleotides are TGTGCCACCCCTCTGGACAGGGACACCGGGGAGCTGTTTTTT.

The CDR3 is CASSLMFGSLEEETQYF. The CDR3 nucleotides are TGCGCCAGCAGCTTGATGTTCGGTAGCTTGGAAGAGGAGACCCAGTACTTC. The chain joins TRBV5-1 to TRBJ2-5; D is ambiguous. The germline V gene has CDR1 SGHRS and CDR2 YFSETQ. V was pared by 1 base and J by 5 bases, with 21 bases between. The CDR3 contains 17 residues.

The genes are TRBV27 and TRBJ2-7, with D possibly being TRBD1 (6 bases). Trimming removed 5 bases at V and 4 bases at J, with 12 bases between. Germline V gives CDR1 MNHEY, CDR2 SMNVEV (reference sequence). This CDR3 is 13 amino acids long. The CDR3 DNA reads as TGTGCCAGCAGTCCGGGACAAAGATACGAGCAGTACTTC. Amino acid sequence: CASSPGQRYEQYF.

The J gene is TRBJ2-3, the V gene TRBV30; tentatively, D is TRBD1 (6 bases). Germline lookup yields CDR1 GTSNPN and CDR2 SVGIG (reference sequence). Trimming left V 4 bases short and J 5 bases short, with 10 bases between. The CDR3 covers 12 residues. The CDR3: CAWNRVKDTQYF. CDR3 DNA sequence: TGTGCCTGGAACAGGGTAAAAGATACGCAGTATTTT.

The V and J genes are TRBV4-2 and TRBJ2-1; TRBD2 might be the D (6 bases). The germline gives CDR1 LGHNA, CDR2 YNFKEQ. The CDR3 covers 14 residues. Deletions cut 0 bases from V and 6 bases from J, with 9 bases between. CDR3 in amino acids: CASSQDIAANEQFF. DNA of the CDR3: TGTGCCAGCAGCCAAGATATAGCGGCCAATGAGCAGTTCTTC.

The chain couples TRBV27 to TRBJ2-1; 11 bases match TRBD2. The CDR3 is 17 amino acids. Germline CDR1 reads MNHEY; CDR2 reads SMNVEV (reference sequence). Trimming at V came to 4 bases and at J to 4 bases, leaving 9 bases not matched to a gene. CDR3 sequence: CASSSPIRLAGYNEQFF. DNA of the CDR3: TGTGCCAGCAGTTCCCCGATAAGACTAGCGGGATACAATGAGCAGTTCTTC.

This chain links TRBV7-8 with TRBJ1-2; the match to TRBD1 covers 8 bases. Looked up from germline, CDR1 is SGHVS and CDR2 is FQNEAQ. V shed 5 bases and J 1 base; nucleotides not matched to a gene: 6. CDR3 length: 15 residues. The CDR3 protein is CASSPRTGINYGYTF. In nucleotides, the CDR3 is TGTGCCAGCAGCCCTCGGACAGGGATTAACTATGGCTACACCTTC.

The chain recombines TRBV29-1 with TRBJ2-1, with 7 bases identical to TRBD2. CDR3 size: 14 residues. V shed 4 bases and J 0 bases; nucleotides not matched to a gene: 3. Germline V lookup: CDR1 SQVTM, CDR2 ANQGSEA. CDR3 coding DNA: TGCAGCGTTGGGGGGGGGAGCTCCTACAATGAGCAGTTCTTC. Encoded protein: CSVGGGSSYNEQFF.